Below, 19 T cell receptor beta chains from the same sample are listed, as sequenced in a study of T cells in Graves' hyperthyroidism and ophthalmopathy. RNA transcripts were the template for amplifying TCR beta CDR3 regions. Researchers ran a first-round RT-PCR on the TCR CDR3 using the HTBI primer set. TCRdb recomputed calls from the multiplex PCR reads with MiXCR, one row per CDR3 protein. Found here are 540,000 or so distinct CDR3 sequences, 15% to 19% of them singletons; the top ten hold about 7%. The sample comprised blood. Every receptor here comes from a woman aged 30 to 39 with Graves' hyperthyroidism.

In its sample, this clonotype was seen many times. The chain couples TRBV2 to TRBJ2-7; 9 positions agree with TRBD2. Per germline, CDR1 SNHLY and CDR2 FYNNEI. V trimming: 6 bases; J trimming: 4 bases; junction bases outside the gene matches: 13. The CDR3 is 16 residues long. The CDR3 loop is CASRTSGVLLNYEQYF. In DNA, the CDR3 is TGTGCCAGCAGGACTAGCGGAGTCCTATTAAATTACGAGCAGTACTTC.

J is TRBJ1-1 and V is TRBV27, with D tentatively TRBD1 (5 bases). Germline V lookup: CDR1 MNHEY, CDR2 SMNVEV (reference sequence). The length of the CDR3 is 12 residues. Trimming took off 10 bases at V and 6 bases at J, with 15 bases between the two ends. The CDR3 here is CATGISGPEAFF. The CDR3 DNA sequence: TGTGCCACAGGAATCTCAGGGCCTGAAGCTTTCTTT.

This clonotype came up many times. The chain couples TRBV7-2 to TRBJ2-3; tentatively, D is TRBD1 or TRBD2 (6 bases each). V was cut by 6 bases and J by 2 bases, with 9 bases left in between. CDR1 and CDR2 (germline): SGHTA, FQGNSA. This CDR3 is built from 13 residues. In DNA form, the CDR3 reads TGTGCCAGCAGTAGGGGGGTCACAGATACGCAGTATTTT. Protein sequence: CASSRGVTDTQYF.

The chain joins TRBV7-9 to TRBJ2-1, with 10 bases identical to TRBD2. The CDR3 covers 15 residues. Unmatched junction bases numbered 10, after V lost 5 bases and J lost 9 bases. From germline, CDR1 is SEHNR and CDR2 FQNEAQ (reference sequence). CDR3 nucleotide sequence: TGTGCCAGCAGCCCCGGGAGCGGGAGGGCAGGTGAGCAGTTCTTC. Its translation: CASSPGSGRAGEQFF.

This clonotype was detected a few times. This chain connects TRBV10-1 to TRBJ2-3; D tentatively reads TRBD1 or TRBD2 (5 bases each). The CDR3 covers 17 residues. Trimming cost V 0 bases and J 4 bases, with 17 bases left between them. CDR1 WNHNN and CDR2 SYGVQD come from the germline V gene (reference sequence). The CDR3: CASSESGTVSPSDTQYF. In DNA, the CDR3 is TGCGCCAGCAGTGAGTCGGGGACCGTATCCCCCTCAGATACGCAGTATTTT.

This clonotype was counted many times. The chain combines TRBV5-1 with TRBJ2-7; D uncertain. Germline CDR1 is SGHRS and CDR2 is YFSETQ. Trimming removed 4 bases from V and 0 bases from J, with 11 bases in between. The length of the CDR3 is 14 residues. CDR3 in amino acids: CASSHVTGSYEQYF. The CDR3 bases are TGCGCCAGCAGCCACGTGACGGGCTCCTACGAGCAGTACTTC.

The V and J genes are TRBV4-2 and TRBJ1-4; D is perhaps TRBD1 (5 bases). The CDR3 is 15 amino acids. Looked up from germline, CDR1 is LGHNA and CDR2 is YNFKEQ. Trimming removed 1 base from V and 7 bases from J, with 13 bases in between. DNA of the CDR3: TGTGCCAGCAGCCAAGTTGGAGGTGGGGGTGAAAAACTGTTTTTT. This gives the protein CASSQVGGGGEKLFF.

The V call is TRBV7-9, the J call TRBJ1-4, with 7 bases lining up with TRBD1. Trimming took 9 bases from V and 2 from J; bases not matched to a gene: 3. Per germline, CDR1 SEHNR and CDR2 FQNEAQ (reference sequence). This CDR3 spans 13 amino acids. CDR3 nucleotide sequence: TGTGCCAGTGGCAGGGGGACTAATGAAAAACTGTTTTTT. This encodes CASGRGTNEKLFF.

This clonotype was recorded at least ten times. The chain combines TRBV29-1 with TRBJ2-1; D uncertain. The CDR3 spans 10 residues. The V end was cut by 3 bases, the J end by 9 bases, with 6 bases between. CDR1 is SQVTM, CDR2 ANQGSEA, per germline. The CDR3 bases are TGCAGCGTTGACTTCGGTGAGCAGTTCTTC. Translation: CSVDFGEQFF.

The CDR3 is CASSSSNQGGEQYF. The CDR3 DNA reads TGTGCCAGCAGCTCCTCGAACCAGGGGGGCGAGCAGTACTTC. V usage is TRBV7-6 and J usage is TRBJ2-7; TRBD1 is a possible D gene (7 bases). The CDR3 is 14 residues long. V lost 4 bases and J lost 6, with 16 bases in between. Germline V gives CDR1 SGHVS, CDR2 FNYEAQ.

Regarding this clonotype: The junction shows a germline mismatch at one end, possibly a read error. The gene calls are TRBV19 and TRBJ2-1, with 7 bases lining up with TRBD2. The CDR3 loop spans 17 amino acids. CDR1 LNHDA and CDR2 SQIVND come from the germline V gene (reference sequence). In nucleotides, the CDR3 is TGCGCCAGTAGTATCCAGCCTTCTAGCGGAGGATACAATGAGCAGTTCTTC. Its protein product is CASSIQPSSGGYNEQFF.

This clonotype showed up many times. This sequence joins TRBV20-1 and TRBJ2-3, with D possibly matching TRBD2 (5 bases). The germline V and J ends were trimmed by 3 bases and 2 bases, with 12 bases remaining between them. The length of the CDR3 is 14 residues. Germline CDR1 and CDR2: DFQATT and SNEGSKA (reference sequence). DNA for the CDR3: TGCAGTGCTAGTCGCGGAGGCCCCACAGATACGCAGTATTTT. Protein product: CSASRGGPTDTQYF.

This clonotype came up many times. The DNA of the CDR3 is TGTGCCAGCAGTTTATCAATCCGAAATGAGCAGTTCTTC. This encodes CASSLSIRNEQFF. J is TRBJ2-1 and V is TRBV27; D not certain. This CDR3 is 13 amino acids long. Germline V gives CDR1 MNHEY, CDR2 SMNVEV (reference sequence). With 0 bases removed from V and 7 bases from J, the gap between germline ends came to 7 bases.

The genes are TRBV25-1 and TRBJ2-6; D is possibly TRBD1 (5 bases). Trimming left V 6 bases short and J 8 bases short, with 14 bases between. Looked up from germline, CDR1 is MGHDK and CDR2 is SYGVNS. The CDR3 is made up of 14 amino acids. The CDR3 loop reads CASRPHQGSNVLTF. The CDR3, as DNA: TGTGCCAGCAGGCCACATCAGGGTTCCAACGTCCTGACTTTC.

This clonotype was counted at least ten times. This chain joins TRBV6-1 and TRBJ2-7; TRBD2 matches at 7 bases. Germline CDR1 and CDR2: MNHNS and SASEGT. The CDR3 spans 13 residues. Trimming at V came to 6 bases and at J to 1 base, leaving 3 bases not matched to a gene. The CDR3 DNA reads as TGTGCCAGCAGGCGGGGGTTGTCCTACGAGCAGTACTTC. This encodes CASRRGLSYEQYF.

This clonotype was picked up a small number of times. The chain carries TRBV20-1 and TRBJ2-1, with 8 nucleotides matching TRBD2. This CDR3 comprises 15 residues. Trimming at V came to 0 bases and at J to 9 bases, leaving 10 bases not matched to a gene. Looked up from germline, CDR1 is DFQATT and CDR2 is SNEGSKA (reference sequence). The CDR3: CSARDLQREWSEQFF. The DNA for the CDR3 is TGCAGTGCTAGAGATCTTCAGCGGGAGTGGTCTGAGCAGTTCTTC.

This rearrangement joins TRBV2 to TRBJ2-5, with a weak D call TRBD1 (6 bases). Trimming took 4 bases from V and 0 from J, leaving 12 bases between them. This CDR3 is built from 15 residues. Looked up from germline, CDR1 is SNHLY and CDR2 is FYNNEI. The CDR3 nucleotides read TGTGCCAGCAGTGCGACAAGGGGGTACCAAGAGACCCAGTACTTC. Translation: CASSATRGYQETQYF.

This chain links TRBV6-1 with TRBJ2-1; D possibly matches TRBD1 or TRBD2 (6 bases each). The CDR3 is 15 amino acids. Germline V CDR1 and CDR2: MNHNS, SASEGT. The V end was cut by 2 bases, the J end by 2 bases, with 10 bases between. CDR3 coding DNA: TGTGCCAGCAGTGAATGGGGGGCCACCTACAATGAGCAGTTCTTC. Its protein is CASSEWGATYNEQFF.

The genes are TRBV19 and TRBJ2-5; D is tentatively TRBD1 or TRBD2 (6 bases each). From germline, CDR1 is LNHDA and CDR2 SQIVND (reference sequence). The V gene lost 3 bases and the J gene lost 4 bases, with 18 bases spanning the gap. This CDR3 spans 16 amino acids. CDR3 protein: CASSMLVGGRGETQYF. The CDR3 nucleotides read TGTGCCAGTAGTATGTTGGTCGGGGGCCGCGGAGAGACCCAGTACTTC.